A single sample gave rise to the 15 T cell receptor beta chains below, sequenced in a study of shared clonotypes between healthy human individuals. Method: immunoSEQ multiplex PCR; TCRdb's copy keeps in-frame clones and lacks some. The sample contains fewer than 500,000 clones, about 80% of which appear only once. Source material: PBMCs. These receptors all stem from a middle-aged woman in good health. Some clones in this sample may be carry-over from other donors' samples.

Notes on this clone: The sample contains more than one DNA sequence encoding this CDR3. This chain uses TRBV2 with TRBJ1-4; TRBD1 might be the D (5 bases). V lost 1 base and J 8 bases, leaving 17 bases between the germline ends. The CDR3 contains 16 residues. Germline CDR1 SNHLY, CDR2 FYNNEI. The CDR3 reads CASSEGTRGEEEKLFF. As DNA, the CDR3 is TGTGCCAGCAGTGAAGGGACTCGGGGGGAAGAGGAAAAACTGTTTTTT.

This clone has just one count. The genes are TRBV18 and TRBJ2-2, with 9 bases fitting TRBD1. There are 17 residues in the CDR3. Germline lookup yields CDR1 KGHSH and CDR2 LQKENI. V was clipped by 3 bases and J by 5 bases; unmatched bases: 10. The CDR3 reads CASSPSIPGQGTGELFF. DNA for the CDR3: TGTGCCAGCTCACCCTCCATTCCGGGACAGGGTACCGGGGAGCTGTTTTTT.

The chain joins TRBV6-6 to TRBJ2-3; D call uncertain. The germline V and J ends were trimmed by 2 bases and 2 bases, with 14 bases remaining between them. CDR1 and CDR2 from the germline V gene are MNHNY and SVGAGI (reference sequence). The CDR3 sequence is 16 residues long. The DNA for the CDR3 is TGTGCCAGCAGTTACGGTGACTCTTTCTTCACAGATACGCAGTATTTT. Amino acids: CASSYGDSFFTDTQYF.

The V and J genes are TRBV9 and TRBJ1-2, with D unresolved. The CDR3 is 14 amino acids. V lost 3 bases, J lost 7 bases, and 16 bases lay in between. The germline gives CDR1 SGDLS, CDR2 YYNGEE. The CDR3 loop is CASSGQSGYGGYTF. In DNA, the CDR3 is TGTGCCAGCAGCGGTCAAAGTGGGTACGGTGGCTACACCTTC.

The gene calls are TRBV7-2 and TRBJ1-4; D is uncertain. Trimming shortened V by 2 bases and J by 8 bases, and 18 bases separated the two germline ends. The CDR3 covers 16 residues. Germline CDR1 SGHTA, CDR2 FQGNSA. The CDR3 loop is CASSLNPGRIGEKLFF. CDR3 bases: TGTGCCAGCAGCTTAAACCCGGGAAGGATCGGAGAAAAACTGTTTTTT.

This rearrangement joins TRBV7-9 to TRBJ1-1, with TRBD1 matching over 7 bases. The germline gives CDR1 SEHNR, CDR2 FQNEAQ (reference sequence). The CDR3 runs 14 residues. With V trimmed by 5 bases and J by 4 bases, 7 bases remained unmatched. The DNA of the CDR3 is TGTGCCAGCAGCAGAGACAGGGCGAGCACTGAAGCTTTCTTT. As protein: CASSRDRASTEAFF. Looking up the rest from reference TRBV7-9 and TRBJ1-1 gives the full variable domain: DTGVSQNPRHKITKRGQNVTFRCDPISEHNRLYWYRQTLGQGPEFLTYFQNEAQLEKSRLLSDRFSAERPKGSFSTLEIQRTEQGDSAMYLCASSRDRASTEAFFGQGTRLTVV.

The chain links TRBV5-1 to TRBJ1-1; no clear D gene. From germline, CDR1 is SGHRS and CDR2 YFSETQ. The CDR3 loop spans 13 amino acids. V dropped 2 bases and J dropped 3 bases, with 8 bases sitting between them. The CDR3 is CASSFGKDTEAFF. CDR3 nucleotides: TGCGCCAGCAGCTTCGGGAAGGACACTGAAGCTTTCTTT.

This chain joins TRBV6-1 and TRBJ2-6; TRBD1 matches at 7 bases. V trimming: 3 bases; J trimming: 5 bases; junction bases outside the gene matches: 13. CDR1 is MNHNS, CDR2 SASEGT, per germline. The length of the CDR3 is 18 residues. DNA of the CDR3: TGTGCCAGCAGTGACACAACAGGGGAACAAAGTCGGGCCAACGTCCTGACTTTC. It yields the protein CASSDTTGEQSRANVLTF.

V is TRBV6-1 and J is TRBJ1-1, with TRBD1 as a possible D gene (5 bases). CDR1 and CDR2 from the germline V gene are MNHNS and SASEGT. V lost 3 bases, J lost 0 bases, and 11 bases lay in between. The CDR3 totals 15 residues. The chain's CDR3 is CASSDFGTVNTEAFF. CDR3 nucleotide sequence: TGTGCCAGCAGTGATTTCGGGACCGTGAACACTGAAGCTTTCTTT.

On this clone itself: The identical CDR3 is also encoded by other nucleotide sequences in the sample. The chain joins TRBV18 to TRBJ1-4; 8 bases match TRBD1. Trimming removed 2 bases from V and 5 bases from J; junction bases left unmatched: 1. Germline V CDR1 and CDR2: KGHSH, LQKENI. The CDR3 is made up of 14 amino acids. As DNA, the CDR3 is TGTGCCAGCTCACCAACAGGGGGGAATGAAAAACTGTTTTTT. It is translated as CASSPTGGNEKLFF.

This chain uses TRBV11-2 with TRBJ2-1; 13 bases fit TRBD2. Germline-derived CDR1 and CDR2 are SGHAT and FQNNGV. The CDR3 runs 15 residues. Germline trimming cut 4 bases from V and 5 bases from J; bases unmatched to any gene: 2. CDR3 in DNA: TGTGCCAGCAGCTCGACTAGCGGGAGGAACAATGAGCAGTTCTTC. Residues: CASSSTSGRNNEQFF.

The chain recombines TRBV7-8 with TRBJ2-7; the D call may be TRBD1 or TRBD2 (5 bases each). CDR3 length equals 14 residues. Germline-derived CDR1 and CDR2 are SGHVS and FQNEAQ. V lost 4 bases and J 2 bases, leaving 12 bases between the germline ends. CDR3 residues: CASSSTGTAYEQYF. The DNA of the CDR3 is TGTGCCAGCAGCTCAACCGGGACGGCCTACGAGCAGTACTTC.

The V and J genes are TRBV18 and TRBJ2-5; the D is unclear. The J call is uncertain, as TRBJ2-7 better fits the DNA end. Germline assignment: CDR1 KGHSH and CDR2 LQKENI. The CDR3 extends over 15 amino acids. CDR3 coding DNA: TGTGCCAGCTCACCGCTACCCTCCCCACTCTACGAGCAGTACTTC. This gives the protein CASSPLPSPLYEQYF.

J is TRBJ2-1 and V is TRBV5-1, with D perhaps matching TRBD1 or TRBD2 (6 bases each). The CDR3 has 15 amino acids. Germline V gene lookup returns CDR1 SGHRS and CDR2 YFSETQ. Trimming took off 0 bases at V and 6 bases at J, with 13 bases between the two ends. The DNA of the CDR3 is TGCGCCAGCAGCTTGGAGGGGGGACACCGCAATGAGCAGTTCTTC. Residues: CASSLEGGHRNEQFF.

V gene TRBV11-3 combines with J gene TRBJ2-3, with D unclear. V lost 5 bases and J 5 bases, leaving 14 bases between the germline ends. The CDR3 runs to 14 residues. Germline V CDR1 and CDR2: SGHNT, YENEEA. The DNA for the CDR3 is TGTGCCAGCAGCCCTCCCGACACCGGAGATACGCAGTATTTT. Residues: CASSPPDTGDTQYF.